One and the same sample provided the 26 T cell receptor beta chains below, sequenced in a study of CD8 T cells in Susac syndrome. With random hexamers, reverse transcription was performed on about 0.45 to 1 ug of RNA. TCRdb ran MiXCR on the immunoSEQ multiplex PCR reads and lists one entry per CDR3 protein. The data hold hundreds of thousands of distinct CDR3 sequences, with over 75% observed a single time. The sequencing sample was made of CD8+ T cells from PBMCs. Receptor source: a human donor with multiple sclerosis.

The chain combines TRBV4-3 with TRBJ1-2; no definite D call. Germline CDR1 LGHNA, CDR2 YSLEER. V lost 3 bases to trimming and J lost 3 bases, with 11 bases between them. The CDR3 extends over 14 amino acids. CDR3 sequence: CASSHDGLDYGYTF. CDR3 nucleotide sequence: TGCGCCAGCAGCCACGACGGACTAGACTATGGCTACACCTTC.

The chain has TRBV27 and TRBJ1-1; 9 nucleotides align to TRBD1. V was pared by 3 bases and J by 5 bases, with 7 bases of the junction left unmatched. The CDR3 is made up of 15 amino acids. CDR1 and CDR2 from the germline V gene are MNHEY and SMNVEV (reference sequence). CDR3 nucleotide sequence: TGTGCCAGCAGTTTTTACGAACAGGGGGCTACTGAAGCTTTCTTT. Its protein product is CASSFYEQGATEAFF.

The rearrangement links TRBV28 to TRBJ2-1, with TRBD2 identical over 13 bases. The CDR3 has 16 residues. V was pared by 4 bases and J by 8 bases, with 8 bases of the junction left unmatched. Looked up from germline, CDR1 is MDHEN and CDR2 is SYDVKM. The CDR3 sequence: CASSSRGLAGMHEQFF. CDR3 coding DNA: TGTGCCAGCAGTTCCCGGGGACTAGCGGGGATGCATGAGCAGTTCTTC.

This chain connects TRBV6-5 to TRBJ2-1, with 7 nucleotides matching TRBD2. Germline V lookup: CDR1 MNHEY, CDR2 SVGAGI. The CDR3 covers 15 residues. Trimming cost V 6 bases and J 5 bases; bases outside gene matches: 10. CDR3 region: CASSPFLAGDNEQFF. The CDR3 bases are TGTGCCAGCAGCCCCTTCCTGGCGGGGGACAATGAGCAGTTCTTC.

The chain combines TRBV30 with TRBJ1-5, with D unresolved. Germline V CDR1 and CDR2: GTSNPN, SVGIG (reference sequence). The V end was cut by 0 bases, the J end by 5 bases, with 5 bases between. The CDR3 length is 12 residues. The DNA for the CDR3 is TGTGCCTGGAGTGTACTAGATCAGCCCCAGCATTTT. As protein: CAWSVLDQPQHF.

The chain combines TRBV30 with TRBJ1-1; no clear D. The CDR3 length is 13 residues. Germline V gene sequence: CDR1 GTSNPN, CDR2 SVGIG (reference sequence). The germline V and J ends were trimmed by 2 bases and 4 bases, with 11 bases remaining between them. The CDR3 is CAWSSPVPTEAFF. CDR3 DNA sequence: TGTGCCTGGAGTTCACCGGTGCCCACTGAAGCTTTCTTT. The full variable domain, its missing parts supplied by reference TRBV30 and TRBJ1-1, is SQTIHQWPATLVQPVGSPLSLECTVEGTSNPNLYWYRQAAGRGLQLLFYSVGIGQISSEVPQNLSASRPQDRQFILSSKKLLLSDSGFYLCAWSSPVPTEAFFGQGTRLTVV.

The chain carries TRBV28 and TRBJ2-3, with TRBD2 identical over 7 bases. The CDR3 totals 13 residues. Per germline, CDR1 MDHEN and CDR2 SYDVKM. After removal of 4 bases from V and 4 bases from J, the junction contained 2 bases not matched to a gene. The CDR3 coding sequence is TGTGCCAGCAGTTGGACTAGTGCAGATACGCAGTATTTT. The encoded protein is CASSWTSADTQYF.

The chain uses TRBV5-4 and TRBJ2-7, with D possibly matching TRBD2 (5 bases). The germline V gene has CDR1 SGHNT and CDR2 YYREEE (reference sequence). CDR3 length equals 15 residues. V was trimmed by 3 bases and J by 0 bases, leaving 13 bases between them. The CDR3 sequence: CASSSGLAASYEQYF. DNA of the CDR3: TGTGCCAGCAGCTCTGGACTCGCCGCCTCCTACGAGCAGTACTTC.

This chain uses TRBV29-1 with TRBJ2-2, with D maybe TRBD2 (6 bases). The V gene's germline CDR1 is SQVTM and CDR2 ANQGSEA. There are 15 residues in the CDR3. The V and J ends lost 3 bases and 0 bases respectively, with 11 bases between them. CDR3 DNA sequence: TGCAGCGTTGAGGGGACTGCTACGAACACCGGGGAGCTGTTTTTT. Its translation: CSVEGTATNTGELFF.

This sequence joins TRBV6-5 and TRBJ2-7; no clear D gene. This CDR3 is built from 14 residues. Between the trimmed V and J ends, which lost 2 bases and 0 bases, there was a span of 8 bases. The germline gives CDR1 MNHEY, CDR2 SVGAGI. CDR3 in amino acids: CASSYKSASYEQYF. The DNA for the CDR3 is TGTGCCAGCAGTTACAAGTCAGCCTCCTACGAGCAGTACTTC.

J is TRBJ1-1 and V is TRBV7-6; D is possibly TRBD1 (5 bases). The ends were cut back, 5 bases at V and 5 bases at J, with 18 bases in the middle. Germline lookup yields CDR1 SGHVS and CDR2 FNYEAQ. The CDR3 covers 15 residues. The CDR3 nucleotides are TGTGCCAGCAGCGGGAACAGATACCGGGGGACTGAAGCTTTCTTT. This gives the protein CASSGNRYRGTEAFF.

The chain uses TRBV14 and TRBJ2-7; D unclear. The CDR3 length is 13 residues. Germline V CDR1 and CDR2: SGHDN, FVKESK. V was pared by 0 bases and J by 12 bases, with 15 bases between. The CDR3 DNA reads TGTGCCAGCAGCCAAGAATTTAGTACCCTAGGGTACTTC. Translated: CASSQEFSTLGYF. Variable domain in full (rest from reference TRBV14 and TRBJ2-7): EAGVTQFPSHSVIEKGQTVTLRCDPISGHDNLYWYRRVMGKEIKFLLHFVKESKQDESGMPNNRFLAERTGGTYSTLKVQPAELEDSGVYFCASSQEFSTLGYFGPGTRLTVT.

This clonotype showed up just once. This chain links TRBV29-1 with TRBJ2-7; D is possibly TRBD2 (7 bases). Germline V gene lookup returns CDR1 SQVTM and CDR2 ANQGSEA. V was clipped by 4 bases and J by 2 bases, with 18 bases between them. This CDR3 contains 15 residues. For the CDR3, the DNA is TGCAGCGTTGTTGGGGAAGGGGGGGGCACCTACGAGCAGTACTTC. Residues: CSVVGEGGGTYEQYF.

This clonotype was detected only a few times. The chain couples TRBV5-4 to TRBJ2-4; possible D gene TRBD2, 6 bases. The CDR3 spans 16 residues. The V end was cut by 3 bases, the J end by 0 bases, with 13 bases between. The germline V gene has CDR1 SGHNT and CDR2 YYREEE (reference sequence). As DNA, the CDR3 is TGTGCCAGCAGCTCCCGGAGGGGCCTAGCCAAAAACATTCAGTACTTC. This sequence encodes CASSSRRGLAKNIQYF.

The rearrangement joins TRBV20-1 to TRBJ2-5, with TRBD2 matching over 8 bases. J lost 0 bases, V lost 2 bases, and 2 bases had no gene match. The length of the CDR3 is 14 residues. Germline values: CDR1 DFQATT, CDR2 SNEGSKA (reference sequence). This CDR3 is CSARTSGYQETQYF. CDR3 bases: TGCAGTGCTAGAACTAGCGGATACCAAGAGACCCAGTACTTC.

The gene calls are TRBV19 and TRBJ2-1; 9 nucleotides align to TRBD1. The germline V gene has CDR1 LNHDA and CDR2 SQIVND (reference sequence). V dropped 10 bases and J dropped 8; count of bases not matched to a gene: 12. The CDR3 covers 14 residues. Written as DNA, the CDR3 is TGTGCCACTACCCCGGGACAGGGAATTTATGAGCAGTTCTTC. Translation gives CATTPGQGIYEQFF.

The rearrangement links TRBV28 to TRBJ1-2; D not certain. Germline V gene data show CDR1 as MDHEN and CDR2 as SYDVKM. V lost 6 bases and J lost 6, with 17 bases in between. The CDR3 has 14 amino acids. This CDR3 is CASSEIGSNHGYTF. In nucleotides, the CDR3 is TGTGCCAGCAGCGAGATTGGCTCGAACCATGGCTACACCTTC.

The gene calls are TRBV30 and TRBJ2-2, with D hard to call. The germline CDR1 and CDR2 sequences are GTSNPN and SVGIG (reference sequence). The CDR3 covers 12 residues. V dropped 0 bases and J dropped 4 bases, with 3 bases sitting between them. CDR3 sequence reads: CAWSVSTGELFF. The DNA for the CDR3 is TGTGCCTGGAGTGTAAGCACCGGGGAGCTGTTTTTT.

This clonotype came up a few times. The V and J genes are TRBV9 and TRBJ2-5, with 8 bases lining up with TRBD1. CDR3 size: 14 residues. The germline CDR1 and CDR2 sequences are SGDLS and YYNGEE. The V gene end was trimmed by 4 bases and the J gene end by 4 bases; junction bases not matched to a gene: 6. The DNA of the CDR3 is TGTGCCAGCAGCACTAGACAGGGGCGAGAGACCCAGTACTTC. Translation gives CASSTRQGRETQYF.

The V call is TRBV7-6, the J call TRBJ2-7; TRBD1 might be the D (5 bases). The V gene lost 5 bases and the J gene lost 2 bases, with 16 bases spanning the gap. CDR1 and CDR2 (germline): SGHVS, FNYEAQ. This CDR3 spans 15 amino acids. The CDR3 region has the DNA TGTGCCAGCAGCGCTCAGGGTATTTGGACCTACGAGCAGTACTTC. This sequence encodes CASSAQGIWTYEQYF.

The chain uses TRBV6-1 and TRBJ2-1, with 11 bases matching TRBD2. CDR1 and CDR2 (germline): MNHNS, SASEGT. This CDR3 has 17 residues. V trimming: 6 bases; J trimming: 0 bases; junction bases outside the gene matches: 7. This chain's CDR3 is CASRDKTSGASYNEQFF. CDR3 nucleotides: TGTGCCAGCAGGGATAAGACTAGCGGGGCCTCCTACAATGAGCAGTTCTTC.

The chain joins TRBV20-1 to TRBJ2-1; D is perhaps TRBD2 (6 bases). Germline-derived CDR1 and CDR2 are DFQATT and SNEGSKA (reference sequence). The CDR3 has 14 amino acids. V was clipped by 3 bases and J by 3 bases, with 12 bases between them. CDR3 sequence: CSARGGGDYNEQFF. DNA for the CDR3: TGCAGTGCTAGGGGGGGAGGTGACTACAATGAGCAGTTCTTC.

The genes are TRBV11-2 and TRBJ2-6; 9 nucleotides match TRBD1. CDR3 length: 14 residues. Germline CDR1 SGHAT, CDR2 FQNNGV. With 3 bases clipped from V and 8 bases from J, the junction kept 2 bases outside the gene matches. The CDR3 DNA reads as TGTGCCAGCAGCTTTGGGACAGGGACCAACGTCCTGACTTTC. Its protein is CASSFGTGTNVLTF.

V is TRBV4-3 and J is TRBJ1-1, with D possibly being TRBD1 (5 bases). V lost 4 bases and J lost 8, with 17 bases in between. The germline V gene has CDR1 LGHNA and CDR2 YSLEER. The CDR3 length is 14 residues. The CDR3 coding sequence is TGCGCCAGCAGCCGTTGGGACGGCGGGGACGAAGCTTTCTTT. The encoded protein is CASSRWDGGDEAFF.

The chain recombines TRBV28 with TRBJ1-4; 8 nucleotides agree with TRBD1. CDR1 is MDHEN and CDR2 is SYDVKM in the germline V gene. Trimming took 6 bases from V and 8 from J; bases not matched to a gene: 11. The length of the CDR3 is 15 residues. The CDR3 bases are TGTGCCAGCAGGCGACGACAGGGGAGTGGCGAAAAACTGTTTTTT. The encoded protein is CASRRRQGSGEKLFF. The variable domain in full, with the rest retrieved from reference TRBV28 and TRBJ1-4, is DVKVTQSSRYLVKRTGEKVFLECVQDMDHENMFWYRQDPGLGLRLIYFSYDVKMKEKGDIPEGYSVSREKKERFSLILESASTNQTSMYLCASRRRQGSGEKLFFGSGTQLSVL.

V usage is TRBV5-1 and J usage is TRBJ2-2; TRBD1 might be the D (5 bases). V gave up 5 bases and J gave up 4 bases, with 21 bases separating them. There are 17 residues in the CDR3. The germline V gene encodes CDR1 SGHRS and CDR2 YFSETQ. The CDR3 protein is CASSPHLTMGPTGELFF. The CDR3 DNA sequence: TGCGCCAGCAGTCCTCACTTGACAATGGGGCCCACCGGGGAGCTGTTTTTT.